This T cell receptor beta chain was observed in a study of blood T cell repertoires in COVID-19. V lost 8 bases to trimming and J lost 1 base; unmatched junction nucleotides: 9. This CDR3 contains 17 residues. Germline V gives CDR1 SEHNR, CDR2 FQNEAQ (reference sequence). Profiling relied on immunoSEQ multiplex PCR, and the TCRdb table lists in-frame clones only, not all of them. The sample shows about 150,000 clones, approximately 86% of them seen only once. The V call is TRBV7-9, the J call TRBJ2-6; 9 nucleotides line up with TRBD1. Sequenced: peripheral blood. The receptor's source is a man aged 65 to 85 with acute or convalescent COVID-19. CDR3 nucleotides: TGTGCCAGCTCCGGAACAGGGGGCGGATCTGGGGCCAACGTCCTGACTTTC. This sequence encodes CASSGTGGGSGANVLTF.